This TCR beta chain was recorded in a study of regulatory T cells in long-lasting Graves disease. Time point denoted: newly diagnosed GD, antithyroid drugs for less than 3 months. There was RNA extracted from PBMCs, and the TCR library was made from it. This clonotype was seen at least ten times. Construction of TCR beta libraries relied on iRepertoire HTBI primers and on Arm-PCR targeting CDR3 regions. TCRdb passed the multiplex PCR reads through MiXCR, listing each CDR3 protein once. There are 530,000 or so distinct CDR3 sequences in the sample; roughly 13% occur only once, and 8% to 10% lies in the top ten. The V end was cut by 3 bases, the J end by 3 bases, with 15 bases between. CDR1 is MDHEN, CDR2 SYDVKM, per germline. The CDR3 spans 15 residues. These data were also reused for a study on T cells in Graves' hyperthyroidism and ophthalmopathy.

V usage is TRBV28 and J usage is TRBJ2-7; tentative D call: TRBD2 (7 bases). Material: peripheral blood mononuclear cells (PBMCs), obtained at new diagnosis, from a patient treated with antithyroid drugs. The receptor's source is a man aged 30 to 39 with Graves disease. The CDR3 sequence is CASSFGGTTHYEQYF. CDR3 bases: TGTGCCAGCAGTTTCGGGGGGACAACCCACTACGAGCAGTACTTC. The whole variable domain, remainder taken from reference TRBV28 and TRBJ2-7, is DVKVTQSSRYLVKRTGEKVFLECVQDMDHENMFWYRQDPGLGLRLIYFSYDVKMKEKGDIPEGYSVSREKKERFSLILESASTNQTSMYLCASSFGGTTHYEQYFGPGTRLTVT.